This T cell receptor beta chain is from a study of blood T cell repertoires in COVID-19 (dated by TCRdb to about 2020). With respect to the entire study: Samples covering the acute and convalescent phases of COVID-19 were provided by collaborators in the United States, Italy and Spain. The prospective study material was composed of cDNA or gDNA derived from T cells, B-cell-depleted T cells, or PBMCs. Subjects who had been exposed to COVID-19, were actively infected with it, or had recovered from it provided the deeply sampled blood TCRbeta repertoires that made up the dataset. A freely available public database, intended as a resource for researchers studying the immune response to SARS-CoV-2, is where the repertoires were released. The samples were drawn from the first 160 participants of the ongoing ImmuneRACE study and from 1,254 subjects provided by 6 global collaborators. Sample metadata almost always included a de-identified subject ID, COVID-19 status, age in years and sex. Where HLA class I and class II types were available, the types were taken from metadata supplied by the sample provider, not from assay-based typing. The paper as a whole reports these results and caveats: How much clinical and demographic metadata was included differed by source and by participant, and the metadata was provided uncurated.

In regard to this clone: Its binding antigen is unknown. Per-nucleotide qualities are absent, and no much larger clonotype sits a single base away.

In Seattle, one collaborating source enrolled patients while the infection was active and tracked those patients longitudinally over the course of disease. Whole blood was collected in K2EDTA tubes by collaborating institutions according to the institutions' own protocols. For TCRbeta analysis, collaborators shipped samples in one of three forms: frozen whole blood, isolated PBMCs, or DNA extracted from either of those sample types. The CDR3 holds 15 amino acids from the cysteine to the phenylalanine. Only the CDR3 region is kept as DNA, spanning 45 bases read in frame from base 1. V lost 2 bases and J lost 6 bases, and the count of bases not matched to a germline gene is 6. Based on the germline V gene (reference sequence), the CDR1 and CDR2 sequences are LNHDA and SQIVND. TCRbeta CDR3 regions were amplified from genomic DNA by means of the immunoSEQ Assay, a bias-controlled multiplex PCR. For the original study's pipeline: The number of nucleated cells in each sample was estimated from the amplification of reference gene primers within the assay. To quantify the absolute abundance of each unique TCRbeta CDR3 rearrangement, sequence reads were collapsed and filtered. For each sample, productive Simpson clonality was calculated as the square root of Simpson's diversity index over productive rearrangements. The clones in this table, taken by TCRdb from immuneACCESS, are in-frame only. Not every clone is retained; where verified, under half of the shortfall comes from an unresolved V gene, and the cause of the rest is unknown. V and J calls and clone size are as listed in that table; D and trimming were resolved from the DNA. The sample profile shows approximately 240,000 clones; about nine tenths of them were found once. The top ten constitute about 0.8% of the sample.

This sequence originates from a man aged 25 to 45 with COVID-19, enrolled during active disease. The sequenced material came from peripheral blood. The chain is assembled from TRBV19 and TRBJ1-1, and 10 junctional nucleotides match TRBD1. The CDR3 protein is CASSIKTGQGAEAFF. The base sequence is TGTGCCAGTAGTATAAAAACTGGACAGGGGGCTGAAGCTTTCTTT.